This T cell receptor (beta chain) was documented in a study of T cell changes during pregnancy in multiple sclerosis. Germline values: CDR1 MNHEY, CDR2 SMNVEV (reference sequence). The CDR3 loop spans 13 amino acids. Trimming removed 6 bases from V and 6 bases from J; junction bases left unmatched: 7. TCRdb's copy holds only in-frame clones and misses some; the assay was immunoSEQ multiplex PCR. This table has tens of thousands of clones, roughly 92% appearing once. The sample in question was peripheral blood, obtained in the second trimester of pregnancy. The receptor was isolated from a female donor with multiple sclerosis, enrolled in a pregnancy study. The chain couples TRBV27 to TRBJ1-1, with 7 bases fitting TRBD1. In nucleotides, the CDR3 is TGTGCCAGCAGGCAAGACAGGGCGGCTGAAGCTTTCTTT. This encodes CASRQDRAAEAFF.